Following are 2 T cell receptor beta chains from one sample sequenced in a study of spatial heterogeneity in lung cancer. Noted time point: sample taken at primary tumor resection. Material for sequencing was whole RNA from tumor, nontumor lung or frozen PBMC, left unsorted. TCRdb redid the calling of the 5' RACE reads with MiXCR, one entry per CDR3 protein. Of tens of thousands of distinct CDR3 sequences listed, roughly 10% are singletons. This sample comprised PBMCs, obtained at surgery. These TCRs come from a male donor with early-stage non-small cell lung cancer.

This sequence joins TRBV24-1 and TRBJ2-1; 8 nucleotides match TRBD2. The CDR3 covers 14 residues. Germline assignment: CDR1 KGHDR and CDR2 SFDVKD. V lost 6 bases and J lost 6; bases outside the gene matches: 6. The CDR3 region is CATSPGRATNEQFF. CDR3 DNA sequence: TGTGCCACCAGTCCCGGGAGGGCCACCAATGAGCAGTTCTTC.

CDR3 protein: CASSFGGLDEQYF. The CDR3, as DNA: TGTGCCAGCAGTTTTGGGGGGCTCGACGAGCAGTACTTC. This sequence joins TRBV12-3 or TRBV12-4 and TRBJ2-7, with D perhaps matching TRBD1 or TRBD2 (6 bases each). The length of the CDR3 is 13 residues. V was clipped by 3 bases and J by 5 bases, with 11 bases between them.